The present entry profiles one T cell receptor (beta chain) with its context. The CDR3 runs to 16 residues. After removal of 0 bases from V and 3 bases from J, the junction contained 8 bases not matched to a gene. Per the germline V gene, CDR1 is LGHNA and CDR2 is YSLEER. The data are from a study of T cell changes during pregnancy in multiple sclerosis. The data were produced by immunoSEQ multiplex PCR, yet TCRdb's version contains in-frame clones alone and is incomplete. This table has 65,000 to 80,000 clones, 90% to 95% appearing once. The rearrangement joins TRBV4-3 to TRBJ2-7; TRBD2 matches 7 bases. The material was peripheral blood, obtained in the first trimester of pregnancy. The sequence was obtained from a female donor with multiple sclerosis, enrolled in a pregnancy study. CDR3 sequence: CASSQDREGEGYEQYF. CDR3 bases: TGCGCCAGCAGCCAAGATCGAGAAGGGGAGGGCTACGAGCAGTACTTC.